Listed below are T cell receptor beta chains from one sample, sequenced in a study of blood T cells in healthy people across ages. TCRdb fed the 5' RACE reads into MiXCR, producing one record per CDR3 protein. The table shows some 670,000 distinct CDR3 sequences, with 52% occurring only once. The specimen sequenced was blood. These receptors all come from a woman aged 80 or older in good health. Both conserved end residues are part of each CDR3. D genes are given only for firm matches. The size of a clone is reported for some rows only, either as once, few or many, or as a class for expanded clones.

V gene,J gene,clone size,D gene,CDR3 DNA,CDR3 protein
TRBV7-9,TRBJ2-3,.,TRBD2,TGTGCCTGCAGCCCACTAGCGGGAAGCACAGATACGCAGTATTTT,CACSPLAGSTDTQYF
TRBV11-2,TRBJ2-7,many,TRBD1,TGTGCCAGCAGCTCCCTTGGACAGGGTTACGACGAGCAGTACTTC,CASSSLGQGYDEQYF
TRBV20-1,TRBJ2-1,.,TRBD2,TGCAGTGCTTCCGAGCGGGGGCCGTACTCCTACAATGAGCAGTTCTTC,CSASERGPYSYNEQFF
TRBV11-3,TRBJ2-1,many,TRBD1,TGTGCCAGCAGCCGGACAGGGTACAATGAGCAGTTCTTC,CASSRTGYNEQFF
TRBV5-1,TRBJ1-1,many,TRBD1,TGCGCCAGCAGCCCGGACAGGGCGAACACTGAAGCTTTCTTT,CASSPDRANTEAFF
TRBV4-1,TRBJ2-5,many,TRBD2,TGCGCCAGCAGCCAAGATCGCCTAGCGGGAGAAGAGACCCAGTACTTC,CASSQDRLAGEETQYF
TRBV5-1,TRBJ2-7,.,.,TGCGCCAGCAGGAGGGATCGGGGATCCTCCTACGAGCAGTACTTC,CASRRDRGSSYEQYF
TRBV10-3,TRBJ2-7,many,.,TGTGCCATCAGTGGGACTACCTCCTACGAGCAGTACTTC,CAISGTTSYEQYF
TRBV7-9,TRBJ2-5,.,.,TGTGCCAGCAGCTTGAATAAAGAGACCCAGTACTTC,CASSLNKETQYF
TRBV14,TRBJ2-3,few,TRBD2,TGTGCCAGCAGCCAAGACCGTGGACTAGCGGTGGAGGATACGCAGTATTTT,CASSQDRGLAVEDTQYF
TRBV25-1,TRBJ2-2,.,.,TGTGCCAGCAGTGAATTTCAGGGAACAGGAGGAACCGGGGAGCTGTTTTTT,CASSEFQGTGGTGELFF
TRBV5-4,TRBJ1-4,few,TRBD1,TGTGCCAGCAGCCGACAGGGGAATTTCGGAAAACTGTTTTTT,CASSRQGNFGKLFF
TRBV20-1,TRBJ2-5,.,.,TGCAGTGCTAGGGGGGGGCCTGGGGCAGAGACCCAGTACTTC,CSARGGPGAETQYF
TRBV4-1,TRBJ1-6,.,.,TGCGCCAGCAGCCAAGATCGGGCAGGGACAAATAATTCACCCCTCCACTTT,CASSQDRAGTNNSPLHF
TRBV20-1,TRBJ2-5,.,.,TGCAGTGCTCCAGCGGAACAAGAGACCCAGTACTTC,CSAPAEQETQYF
TRBV29-1,TRBJ2-6,.,.,TGCAGCGTTGCCACAATCGGGCTCTCTGGGGCCAACGTCCTGACTTTC,CSVATIGLSGANVLTF
TRBV6-2/TRBV6-3,TRBJ2-6,once,.,TGTGCCAGCCGAAGCTCTGGGGCCAACGTCCCGACTTTC,CASRSSGANVPTF
TRBV29-1,TRBJ2-7,.,TRBD1,TGCAGTGTTGAAGATGGGGGACAGGGGGGTACATACGAGCAGTACTTC,CSVEDGGQGGTYEQYF
TRBV6-6,TRBJ1-1,many,.,TGTGCCAGCAGTTACTCGATTCGTAACTCTGAAGCTTTCTTT,CASSYSIRNSEAFF
TRBV7-2,TRBJ2-7,many,TRBD2,TGTGCCAGCAGCCAACGACTAGCGGGTGAACCCTCCTACGAGCAGTACTTC,CASSQRLAGEPSYEQYF
TRBV7-2,TRBJ2-1,.,TRBD2,TGTGCCAGCAGCCCCGAGCGGGAGTCTTGGTACAATGAGCAGTTCTTC,CASSPERESWYNEQFF
TRBV2,TRBJ1-2,once,.,TGTGCCAGCAATGTTGACGGCGCGCTTAACTATGGCTACACCTTC,CASNVDGALNYGYTF
TRBV27,TRBJ1-5,few,.,TGTGCCAGCAGTCGCAACAGGGATAGCAATCAGCCCCAGCATTTT,CASSRNRDSNQPQHF
TRBV15,TRBJ2-5,.,.,TGTGCCACCAGCTTTGGAGAGAGGGGTTGGGAGACCCAGTACTTC,CATSFGERGWETQYF
TRBV6-5,TRBJ1-6,many,.,TGTGCCAGCAGTTACGAGGGAAATAATTCACCCCTCCACTTT,CASSYEGNNSPLHF
TRBV2,TRBJ2-1,many,TRBD1,TGTGCCAGCAGTGATAGGGACAGGGGGAACCATGAGCAGTTCTTC,CASSDRDRGNHEQFF
TRBV5-1,TRBJ2-1,.,.,TGCGCCAGCAGCTTGGATCCCTCCCGGGGGCCGTCTCTTTACAATGAGCAGTTCTTC,CASSLDPSRGPSLYNEQFF